Below, 22 T cell receptor beta chains from the same sample are listed, as sequenced in a study of vaccination effects on CD4 cells after COVID-19. Expansion of antigen-specific CD4+ T cells with viral peptide pools was carried out by the ViraFEST assay before sequencing. After roughly ten days in culture, the CD4+ T cells were isolated. Negative nucleocapsid antibody tests before and after vaccination confirmed no previous SARS-CoV-2 infection. Some clones are missing from TCRdb's copy, which holds only in-frame ones; the method was immunoSEQ multiplex PCR. This repertoire shows 30,000 to 45,000 clones, roughly 70% found once; its top ten account for around 21%. Their target antigens are unknown. Specimen: CD4+ T cells from PBMCs cultured with SARS-CoV-2 spike peptides, collected before COVID-19 vaccination. The receptors were gathered from a human donor who received a COVID-19 vaccine.

This chain uses TRBV10-3 with TRBJ2-5; D is perhaps TRBD2 (6 bases). The CDR3 totals 12 residues. The V gene lost 10 bases and the J gene lost 5 bases, with 14 bases spanning the gap. Germline V gives CDR1 ENHRY, CDR2 SYGVKD. CDR3 sequence (DNA): TGTGCCACCTCGCAGGGAGGCGAGACCCAGTACTTC. Protein product: CATSQGGETQYF.

The rearrangement joins TRBV28 to TRBJ1-4, with 9 nucleotides matching TRBD1. The germline gives CDR1 MDHEN, CDR2 SYDVKM. V lost 8 bases, J lost 0 bases, and 10 bases stayed unmatched. This CDR3 is 17 amino acids long. CDR3 in DNA: TGTGCCAGCGGATCGGCGGGACAGGGTGCAACTAATGAAAAACTGTTTTTT. Translation gives CASGSAGQGATNEKLFF.

This clone appeared once. The chain combines TRBV30 with TRBJ2-7; TRBD2 might be the D (5 bases). Germline values: CDR1 GTSNPN, CDR2 SVGIG (reference sequence). The CDR3 has 13 residues. V was pared by 0 bases and J by 3 bases, with 9 bases between. The CDR3 sequence is CAWSVRGLYEQYF. CDR3 nucleotide sequence: TGTGCCTGGAGTGTACGGGGTCTCTACGAGCAGTACTTC.

The V and J genes are TRBV18 and TRBJ1-5, with 7 bases matching TRBD1. V lost 6 bases to trimming and J lost 1 base; unmatched junction nucleotides: 3. Germline CDR1 is KGHSH and CDR2 is LQKENI. This CDR3 has 14 amino acids. Here the CDR3 reads CASSQGQSNQPQHF. The DNA of the CDR3 is TGTGCCAGCTCTCAGGGACAGAGCAATCAGCCCCAGCATTTT.

J is TRBJ1-1 and V is TRBV10-3; the D gene is possibly TRBD1 (5 bases). The V end was cut by 4 bases, the J end by 4 bases, with 19 bases between. CDR3 length: 16 amino acids. From germline, CDR1 is ENHRY and CDR2 SYGVKD. This CDR3 reads CAISVGGGSYGTEAFF. CDR3 in DNA: TGTGCCATCAGTGTTGGGGGGGGGTCGTATGGCACTGAAGCTTTCTTT.

This rearrangement joins TRBV7-2 to TRBJ1-1, with 7 bases fitting TRBD1. The CDR3 extends over 15 amino acids. CDR1 is SGHTA, CDR2 FQGNSA, per germline. V lost 5 bases, J lost 3 bases, and 9 bases stayed unmatched. CDR3 sequence (DNA): TGTGCCAGCAGCGAGAAGACAGGGTTGTACACTGAAGCTTTCTTT. It codes for CASSEKTGLYTEAFF.

This chain uses TRBV19 with TRBJ2-2; 9 bases line up with TRBD2. CDR1 is LNHDA and CDR2 is SQIVND in the germline V gene (reference sequence). The CDR3 sequence is 15 residues long. Unmatched junction bases numbered 11, after V lost 9 bases and J lost 6 bases. In DNA form, the CDR3 reads TGTGCCAGCGCCTCTAGCGGGGTATTCTCCGGGGAGCTGTTTTTT. Translated: CASASSGVFSGELFF.

The rearrangement uses TRBV30 and TRBJ2-1; 7 nucleotides match TRBD2. J lost 4 bases, V lost 6 bases, and 12 bases had no gene match. There are 15 residues in the CDR3. From germline, CDR1 is GTSNPN and CDR2 SVGIG (reference sequence). The CDR3: CACLSPASGYNEQFF. The DNA for the CDR3 is TGTGCCTGCCTATCCCCCGCTAGCGGATACAATGAGCAGTTCTTC.

The chain employs TRBV7-9 and TRBJ1-1; D is undetermined. Trimming shortened V by 0 bases and J by 1 base, and 9 bases separated the two germline ends. CDR1 is SEHNR and CDR2 is FQNEAQ in the germline V gene (reference sequence). The CDR3 totals 15 residues. The CDR3 coding sequence is TGTGCCAGCAGCTTAGCTTACAGAGAGAACACTGAAGCTTTCTTT. Its translation is CASSLAYRENTEAFF.

The genes are TRBV11-2 and TRBJ2-6; 8 bases agree with TRBD1. V shed 6 bases and J 4 bases; nucleotides not matched to a gene: 5. This CDR3 comprises 15 residues. Germline-derived CDR1 and CDR2 are SGHAT and FQNNGV. CDR3 sequence reads: CASSTRGLGANVLTF. CDR3 coding DNA: TGTGCCAGCAGTACCAGGGGGCTCGGGGCCAACGTCCTGACTTTC.

Only a few counts were recorded for this clone. This chain uses TRBV7-2 with TRBJ1-1, with D perhaps matching TRBD1 (6 bases). CDR1 is SGHTA, CDR2 FQGNSA, per germline. The CDR3 is 14 residues long. Trimming cost V 3 bases and J 5 bases, with 13 bases left between them. This CDR3 is CASSLFQGRTEAFF. In DNA form, the CDR3 reads TGTGCCAGCAGCTTGTTTCAGGGGAGGACTGAAGCTTTCTTT.

V is TRBV2 and J is TRBJ1-6; D remains ambiguous. In germline, CDR1 is SNHLY, CDR2 FYNNEI. V shed 8 bases and J shed 8 bases, with 7 bases lying between them. This CDR3 contains 11 residues. The CDR3 here is CASSTHSPLHF. The DNA of the CDR3 is TGTGCCAGCTCAACCCATTCACCCCTCCACTTT.

There are a few counts of this clone. This chain joins TRBV19 and TRBJ1-3, with 8 positions matching TRBD1. The germline gives CDR1 LNHDA, CDR2 SQIVND (reference sequence). The ends lost 4 bases at V and 3 bases at J; junction bases unmatched: 5. The CDR3 is 15 residues long. The CDR3 nucleotides are TGTGCCAGTAGTACAGGGGGCAATCATGGAAACACCATATATTTT. Its translation is CASSTGGNHGNTIYF.

Only one count was recorded for this clone. The chain has TRBV14 and TRBJ2-5, with D hard to call. The length of the CDR3 is 12 residues. Germline V gene sequence: CDR1 SGHDN, CDR2 FVKESK. V was clipped by 1 base and J by 4 bases, with 4 bases between them. The CDR3 DNA reads TGTGCCAGCAGCCAAGTAACAGAGACCCAGTACTTC. Its protein product is CASSQVTETQYF.

This sequence joins TRBV5-6 and TRBJ1-1, with 10 bases lining up with TRBD1. The germline V gene has CDR1 SGHDT and CDR2 YYEEEE. CDR3 length: 15 amino acids. With V trimmed by 3 bases and J by 3 bases, 5 bases remained unmatched. The CDR3 is CASSWGTGADTEAFF. The CDR3, as DNA: TGTGCCAGCAGCTGGGGGACAGGGGCAGACACTGAAGCTTTCTTT.

The chain is built from TRBV18 and TRBJ2-7, with TRBD2 matching 8 bases. The germline CDR1 and CDR2 sequences are KGHSH and LQKENI. The V and J ends lost 5 bases and 3 bases, in that order; junction bases with no gene match: 9. The length of the CDR3 is 15 residues. Here the CDR3 DNA reads TGTGCCAGCTCATCCTCCGGGACTAGGGGCTACGAGCAGTACTTC. This sequence encodes CASSSSGTRGYEQYF. Complete variable domain (other parts from reference TRBV18 and TRBJ2-7): NAGVMQNPRHLVRRRGQEARLRCSPMKGHSHVYWYRQLPEEGLKFMVYLQKENIIDESGMPKERFSAEFPKEGPSILRIQQVVRGDSAAYFCASSSSGTRGYEQYFGPGTRLTVT.

This clone has only one observation. The chain carries TRBV10-3 and TRBJ2-7; a weak D match, TRBD2 (5 bases). The ends were cut back, 6 bases at V and 6 bases at J, with 9 bases in the middle. The CDR3 is 11 residues long. From germline, CDR1 is ENHRY and CDR2 SYGVKD. The CDR3 DNA reads TGTGCCATCAGCGCGGGCAGCGAGCAGTACTTC. Translated: CAISAGSEQYF.

This clone was picked up a small number of times. CDR3 bases: TGTGCCAGCAGTTTGTACCCGGGAAACACCATATATTTT. Its protein is CASSLYPGNTIYF. V gene TRBV6-2 or TRBV6-3 combines with J gene TRBJ1-3; D is ambiguous. Germline-derived CDR1 and CDR2 are MNHEY and SVGEGT. With 4 bases removed from V and 4 bases from J, the gap between germline ends came to 8 bases. This CDR3 has 13 residues.

The chain's CDR3 is CATSREGAGGPSGANVLTF. In nucleotides, the CDR3 is TGTGCCACCAGCAGAGAGGGGGCAGGGGGCCCCTCTGGGGCCAACGTCCTGACTTTC. The rearrangement joins TRBV15 to TRBJ2-6; 8 positions match TRBD1. The CDR3 has 19 residues. Germline CDR1 and CDR2: LNHNV and YYDKDF (reference sequence). V lost 0 bases and J lost 0; bases outside the gene matches: 7.

The V and J genes are TRBV7-2 and TRBJ2-5; D might be TRBD1 or TRBD2, each matching 6 bases. The CDR3 spans 14 residues. Trimming removed 3 bases from V and 4 bases from J, with 12 bases in between. Germline V CDR1 and CDR2: SGHTA, FQGNSA. The CDR3 loop is CASSLARGGETQYF. In nucleotides, the CDR3 is TGTGCCAGCAGCTTGGCCAGGGGAGGAGAGACCCAGTACTTC.

The chain combines TRBV28 with TRBJ2-1, with a weak D call TRBD2 (5 bases). The CDR3 is 14 amino acids. Germline CDR1 is MDHEN and CDR2 is SYDVKM. Trimming removed 7 bases from V and 3 bases from J, with 13 bases in between. For the CDR3, the DNA is TGTGCCAGCACCTCCGCCGGGAACTACAATGAGCAGTTCTTC. Translating it yields CASTSAGNYNEQFF.

The chain employs TRBV5-4 and TRBJ1-6; a weak D match, TRBD1 (6 bases). Trimming shortened V by 4 bases and J by 0 bases, and 20 bases separated the two germline ends. The CDR3 has 19 amino acids. CDR1 and CDR2 from the germline V gene are SGHNT and YYREEE (reference sequence). DNA for the CDR3: TGTGCCAGCAGCAGCTGGGGGCAGGGGACAAGCTCCTATAATTCACCCCTCCACTTT. This gives the protein CASSSWGQGTSSYNSPLHF.